The clone carrying this TCR beta chain was counted only a few times. Antigen specificity is unknown. These data originate in a study of Graves' ophthalmopathy and Graves' hyperthyroidism. The CDR3 contains 14 residues. V lost 5 bases to trimming and J lost 0 bases, with 11 bases between them. Study-level findings and limits: The blood repertoire also included most expanded thyroid clonotypes above 0.001 frequency. Sensitivity reached 70.59% and specificity just under 75% when the model predicted ophthalmopathy progression.

RNA transcripts were the template, and TCR beta CDR3 regions were amplified from them. First-round RT-PCR used HTBI primers; second-round multiplex PCR followed. Via MiXCR, TCRdb re-called the multiplex PCR reads, giving one row per CDR3 protein. The sample comprises hundreds of thousands of distinct CDR3 sequences, roughly two fifths of which are singletons, and around 3.3% rests with the top ten. No donor had other autoimmune disease, uncontrolled infection, pregnancy or lactation. It was on clinical symptoms, serum thyroxine, TRAb, thyroid ultrasound and orbital computed tomography that diagnosis relied.

The V call is TRBV12-3 or TRBV12-4, the J call TRBJ2-7, with D perhaps given as TRBD1 or TRBD2 (5 bases each). The sample taken for sequencing was peripheral blood. This TCR was recovered from an adult man with Graves' ophthalmopathy. CDR3 DNA sequence: TGTGCCAGCAGTGAAGGGACGTACTCCTACGAGCAGTACTTC. The encoded protein is CASSEGTYSYEQYF.